This T cell receptor beta chain was recovered during a study of STAT5B mutations in CD4+ large granular lymphocyte leukemia. This clone was counted between two and nine times. Its specificity is not known. Using immunoSEQ multiplex PCR, the repertoire was profiled, and TCRdb retains in-frame clones only, with some absent. The repertoire holds 37,000 or so clones, with roughly 84% as singletons. Points from the study as a whole: Compared with healthy controls (2/35), patient top clones favored TRBV06 (8/27). Patient CD4-sorted repertoires looked more clonal than healthy CD4+ repertoires, even without putative leukemic clones.

The CDR3 is made up of 14 amino acids. J was trimmed by 6 bases and V by 2 bases; bases with no gene match: 5. Looked up from germline, CDR1 is GTSNPN and CDR2 is SVGIG (reference sequence). Material for sequencing was CD4+ T cells from blood buffy coats. This chain joins TRBV30 and TRBJ1-5; the match to TRBD1 covers 9 bases. The sequence was collected from a human donor in good health. As DNA, the CDR3 is TGTGCCTGGAGTACACAGGGGGCGATTCAGCCCCAGCATTTT. This gives the protein CAWSTQGAIQPQHF. Complete variable domain (other parts from reference TRBV30 and TRBJ1-5): SQTIHQWPATLVQPVGSPLSLECTVEGTSNPNLYWYRQAAGRGLQLLFYSVGIGQISSEVPQNLSASRPQDRQFILSSKKLLLSDSGFYLCAWSTQGAIQPQHFGDGTRLSIL.